The clone carrying this TCR beta chain was observed a few times. Its specificity is unknown. Germline is not matched at one junction end, which may reflect a read error. The sample is drawn from a study of T cells in Graves' hyperthyroidism and ophthalmopathy. Broader study findings: A median about 6.5 months before onset, the model predicted ophthalmopathy. Most expanded thyroid clonotypes above 0.001 also appeared in blood. Ophthalmopathy was told apart from stable hyperthyroidism by a 13 V-J model.

Germline assignment: CDR1 MGHRA and CDR2 YSYEKL. CDR3 length: 15 residues. Patients showing uncontrolled infection, other autoimmune disease, pregnancy or lactation were ineligible. The source material, RNA transcripts, was used to amplify TCR beta CDR3 regions. HTBI primers drove first-round RT-PCR of the TCR CDR3. TCRdb called the multiplex PCR reads again in MiXCR, with one record for every CDR3 protein. The sample carries more than 550,000 distinct CDR3 sequences, about 45% recorded once. V gene TRBV4-1 combines with J gene TRBJ1-2, with 7 nucleotides matching TRBD1. This TCR was recovered from an adult man with Graves' disease, either hyperthyroidism or ophthalmopathy (not recorded which). Sequenced material: peripheral blood or thyroid tissue (not recorded which). The CDR3 coding sequence is TGTGCCAGCAGCCAAACACCAGGGGACAGCGCTGGCTACACCTTC. This encodes CASSQTPGDSAGYTF.